A selection of T cell receptor beta chains follows, all from one sample in a study of vaccination and CD4 T cells after COVID-19. No antigen is known for these receptors. A single record per CDR3 protein comes from TCRdb applying MiXCR to the PCR reads. The table has 25,000 or so distinct CDR3 sequences, roughly 68% seen once. This material consisted of CD4+ T cells from blood, cultured in vitro, taken after SARS-CoV-2 vaccination. Receptor source: a human donor who received a COVID-19 vaccine. Both conserved end residues are part of each CDR3. Each record gives: clone size, J gene, V gene, D gene, CDR3 protein, CDR3 DNA. A D gene is named only where the DNA matches it firmly. Some rows mark clone size as missing; the rest say once, few, many or name a class of expanded clone.

clone size: NA; J gene: TRBJ1-1; V gene: TRBV2; D gene: NA; CDR3 protein: CASRIQGENTEAFF; CDR3 DNA: TGTGCCAGCAGGATACAGGGAGAGAACACTGAAGCTTTCTTT
clone size: NA; J gene: TRBJ2-7; V gene: TRBV3-1; D gene: NA; CDR3 protein: CASSRGYEQYF; CDR3 DNA: TGTGCCAGCAGCCGGGGCTACGAGCAGTACTTC
clone size: once; J gene: TRBJ2-7; V gene: TRBV24-1; D gene: TRBD1; CDR3 protein: CATSDGTGAYEQYF; CDR3 DNA: TGTGCCACCAGTGATGGGACAGGGGCCTACGAGCAGTACTTC
clone size: NA; J gene: TRBJ1-1; V gene: TRBV30; D gene: NA; CDR3 protein: CAWSLAQNTEAFF; CDR3 DNA: TGTGCCTGGAGTTTAGCCCAGAACACTGAAGCTTTCTTT
clone size: NA; J gene: TRBJ2-7; V gene: TRBV6-1; D gene: TRBD1; CDR3 protein: CASRYRGQESYEQYF; CDR3 DNA: TGTGCCAGCAGATATCGCGGACAGGAATCCTACGAGCAGTACTTC
clone size: NA; J gene: TRBJ2-1; V gene: TRBV11-3; D gene: NA; CDR3 protein: CASSLDGRSEQFF; CDR3 DNA: TGTGCCAGCAGCTTAGATGGGCGCAGTGAGCAGTTCTTC
clone size: NA; J gene: TRBJ2-7; V gene: TRBV19; D gene: NA; CDR3 protein: CASSMESAGRMEQYF; CDR3 DNA: TGTGCCAGTAGTATGGAAAGTGCAGGGAGAATGGAGCAGTACTTC
clone size: NA; J gene: TRBJ2-4; V gene: TRBV12-5; D gene: NA; CDR3 protein: CASGINYQGGSKNIQYF; CDR3 DNA: TGTGCTAGTGGTATCAACTACCAGGGTGGGAGCAAAAACATTCAGTACTTC
clone size: medium-sized; J gene: TRBJ2-3; V gene: TRBV6-1; D gene: TRBD2; CDR3 protein: CASKELAGGTDTQYF; CDR3 DNA: TGTGCCAGCAAGGAACTAGCGGGGGGAACAGATACGCAGTATTTT
clone size: NA; J gene: TRBJ1-2; V gene: TRBV10-1; D gene: NA; CDR3 protein: CASSESRGSGYTF; CDR3 DNA: TGCGCCAGCAGTGAGTCGAGGGGATCTGGCTACACCTTC
clone size: NA; J gene: TRBJ2-3; V gene: TRBV20-1; D gene: NA; CDR3 protein: CSASAYEGSTDTQYF; CDR3 DNA: TGCAGTGCTAGTGCTTACGAGGGAAGCACAGATACGCAGTATTTT
clone size: few; J gene: TRBJ1-2; V gene: TRBV30; D gene: TRBD1; CDR3 protein: CAWSQYRGGIYGYTF; CDR3 DNA: TGTGCCTGGAGCCAGTACAGGGGGGGAATCTATGGCTACACCTTC
clone size: NA; J gene: TRBJ2-6; V gene: TRBV20-1; D gene: NA; CDR3 protein: CSARSRSRRSGANVLTF; CDR3 DNA: TGCAGTGCCCGGAGCCGAAGTCGACGCTCTGGGGCCAACGTCCTGACTTTC
clone size: NA; J gene: TRBJ1-1; V gene: TRBV20-1; D gene: NA; CDR3 protein: CSASFTGTSTEAFF; CDR3 DNA: TGCAGTGCTTCTTTCACAGGGACGAGTACTGAAGCTTTCTTT
clone size: NA; J gene: TRBJ1-1; V gene: TRBV30; D gene: NA; CDR3 protein: CAWRLGLGGAEAFF; CDR3 DNA: TGTGCCTGGAGGTTGGGTCTTGGAGGGGCTGAAGCTTTCTTT
clone size: NA; J gene: TRBJ1-2; V gene: TRBV6-5; D gene: NA; CDR3 protein: CASSYEQSAYYGYTF; CDR3 DNA: TGTGCCAGCAGTTACGAACAGTCAGCTTACTATGGCTACACCTTC
clone size: few; J gene: TRBJ1-1; V gene: TRBV7-6; D gene: NA; CDR3 protein: CASSLKGGTEAFF; CDR3 DNA: TGTGCCAGCAGCTTAAAAGGGGGCACTGAAGCTTTCTTT
clone size: NA; J gene: TRBJ1-1; V gene: TRBV12-3/TRBV12-4; D gene: NA; CDR3 protein: CASRVLISNTEAFF; CDR3 DNA: TGTGCCAGCAGGGTCCTAATTTCGAACACTGAAGCTTTCTTT
clone size: NA; J gene: TRBJ1-1; V gene: TRBV19; D gene: NA; CDR3 protein: CASSTPRMGTEAFF; CDR3 DNA: TGTGCCAGTAGTACTCCCAGGATGGGCACTGAAGCTTTCTTT
clone size: NA; J gene: TRBJ1-2; V gene: TRBV19; D gene: TRBD1; CDR3 protein: CASHTETGRGYTF; CDR3 DNA: TGTGCCAGCCACACCGAGACAGGGAGAGGCTACACCTTC
clone size: NA; J gene: TRBJ1-1; V gene: TRBV12-3/TRBV12-4; D gene: NA; CDR3 protein: CASSLERGITEAFF; CDR3 DNA: TGTGCCAGCAGTTTGGAACGGGGAATCACTGAAGCTTTCTTT
clone size: NA; J gene: TRBJ2-7; V gene: TRBV9; D gene: NA; CDR3 protein: CASSLSDGEQYF; CDR3 DNA: TGTGCCAGCAGCCTTTCGGATGGCGAGCAGTACTTC
clone size: medium-sized; J gene: TRBJ1-2; V gene: TRBV30; D gene: TRBD1; CDR3 protein: CAWSVQSGGRGGYTF; CDR3 DNA: TGTGCCTGGAGTGTGCAATCAGGGGGAAGGGGTGGCTACACCTTC
clone size: NA; J gene: TRBJ1-1; V gene: TRBV20-1; D gene: NA; CDR3 protein: CSARQRTVNTEAFF; CDR3 DNA: TGCAGTGCTAGGCAAAGGACGGTGAACACTGAAGCTTTCTTT
clone size: few; J gene: TRBJ2-5; V gene: TRBV18; D gene: TRBD2; CDR3 protein: CASSPSSGGTAEQFSETQYF; CDR3 DNA: TGTGCCAGCTCACCCTCCAGCGGGGGAACCGCCGAGCAATTTTCAGAGACCCAGTACTTC
clone size: NA; J gene: TRBJ2-1; V gene: TRBV20-1; D gene: TRBD2; CDR3 protein: CSALTSGGPSSYNEQFF; CDR3 DNA: TGCAGTGCTCTGACTAGCGGGGGGCCCAGCTCCTACAATGAGCAGTTCTTC
clone size: NA; J gene: TRBJ1-1; V gene: TRBV20-1; D gene: NA; CDR3 protein: CSARPGTLKAFF; CDR3 DNA: TGCAGTGCTAGACCGGGGACACTAAAAGCTTTCTTT
clone size: few; J gene: TRBJ1-2; V gene: TRBV7-9; D gene: NA; CDR3 protein: CASSRDSRGYTF; CDR3 DNA: TGTGCCAGCAGCCGTGACTCTCGTGGCTACACCTTC
clone size: NA; J gene: TRBJ1-2; V gene: TRBV7-7; D gene: NA; CDR3 protein: CASSSQGGYTF; CDR3 DNA: TGTGCCAGCAGTTCCCAGGGGGGCTACACCTTC
clone size: NA; J gene: TRBJ2-1; V gene: TRBV2; D gene: TRBD2; CDR3 protein: CASHLAGGRVEQFF; CDR3 DNA: TGTGCCAGCCACCTAGCGGGGGGGCGCGTTGAGCAGTTCTTC
clone size: NA; J gene: TRBJ2-5; V gene: TRBV6-1; D gene: TRBD1; CDR3 protein: CASSAGQGARETQYF; CDR3 DNA: TGTGCCAGCAGTGCGGGACAGGGGGCGCGAGAGACCCAGTACTTC
clone size: few; J gene: TRBJ1-1; V gene: TRBV7-2; D gene: NA; CDR3 protein: CASRRRWTAMNTEAFF; CDR3 DNA: TGTGCCAGCAGACGAAGGTGGACAGCCATGAACACTGAAGCTTTCTTT
clone size: once; J gene: TRBJ2-2; V gene: TRBV6-4; D gene: TRBD2; CDR3 protein: CASSERTSGAPGELFF; CDR3 DNA: TGTGCCAGCAGTGAAAGGACTAGCGGGGCGCCCGGGGAGCTGTTTTTT
clone size: NA; J gene: TRBJ2-5; V gene: TRBV20-1; D gene: NA; CDR3 protein: CSARASWGETQYF; CDR3 DNA: TGCAGTGCTAGGGCTAGCTGGGGAGAGACCCAGTACTTC
clone size: few; J gene: TRBJ2-3; V gene: TRBV24-1; D gene: TRBD1; CDR3 protein: CATSDRTGGSTDTQYF; CDR3 DNA: TGTGCCACCAGTGATAGGACAGGGGGTAGCACAGATACGCAGTATTTT
clone size: NA; J gene: TRBJ1-6; V gene: TRBV19; D gene: TRBD1; CDR3 protein: CASSDSGTGVVGSPLHF; CDR3 DNA: TGTGCCAGTAGCGATTCCGGGACAGGGGTAGTCGGTTCACCCCTCCACTTT
clone size: NA; J gene: TRBJ1-5; V gene: TRBV5-1; D gene: NA; CDR3 protein: CASSLAPGGNQPQHF; CDR3 DNA: TGCGCCAGCAGCCTGGCTCCGGGGGGGAATCAGCCCCAGCATTTT
clone size: NA; J gene: TRBJ2-5; V gene: TRBV12-3/TRBV12-4; D gene: TRBD1; CDR3 protein: CASSLNLGQGALLRETQHF; CDR3 DNA: TGTGCCAGCAGTTTAAATTTGGGACAGGGGGCGCTTCTGCGGGAGACCCAGCACTTC
clone size: NA; J gene: TRBJ1-1; V gene: TRBV19; D gene: NA; CDR3 protein: CASSIVGANTEAFF; CDR3 DNA: TGTGCCAGTAGTATAGTCGGCGCTAACACTGAAGCTTTCTTT
clone size: few; J gene: TRBJ1-5; V gene: TRBV6-1; D gene: NA; CDR3 protein: CASRPRTLNSNQPQHF; CDR3 DNA: TGTGCCAGCAGACCCCGGACACTTAATAGCAATCAGCCCCAGCATTTT
clone size: NA; J gene: TRBJ1-5; V gene: TRBV20-1; D gene: TRBD1; CDR3 protein: CSARRDRGLPQHF; CDR3 DNA: TGCAGTGCTAGAAGGGACAGGGGTTTACCCCAGCATTTT
clone size: NA; J gene: TRBJ1-2; V gene: TRBV29-1; D gene: NA; CDR3 protein: CSVGDIGGGYTF; CDR3 DNA: TGCAGCGTCGGGGATATCGGCGGGGGCTACACCTTC
clone size: NA; J gene: TRBJ2-5; V gene: TRBV7-9; D gene: TRBD1; CDR3 protein: CASSLGTGGLGGETQYF; CDR3 DNA: TGTGCCAGCAGCTTAGGGACAGGGGGCTTGGGTGGAGAGACCCAGTACTTC
clone size: NA; J gene: TRBJ1-5; V gene: TRBV24-1; D gene: NA; CDR3 protein: CATSDLRQHSNQPQHF; CDR3 DNA: TGTGCCACCAGTGATTTGCGACAACATAGCAATCAGCCCCAGCATTTT
clone size: NA; J gene: TRBJ2-5; V gene: TRBV20-1; D gene: TRBD2; CDR3 protein: CSARPRAGGQETQYF; CDR3 DNA: TGCAGTGCTAGGCCGCGGGCGGGGGGCCAAGAGACCCAGTACTTC
clone size: NA; J gene: TRBJ1-2; V gene: TRBV25-1; D gene: TRBD1; CDR3 protein: CASSPGGYGYTF; CDR3 DNA: TGTGCCAGCAGTCCAGGGGGTTATGGCTACACCTTC
clone size: NA; J gene: TRBJ2-3; V gene: TRBV20-1; D gene: TRBD2; CDR3 protein: CSARDGVIAGATTDTQYF; CDR3 DNA: TGCAGTGCTAGAGACGGCGTAATAGCGGGGGCCACCACAGATACGCAGTATTTT
clone size: NA; J gene: TRBJ2-1; V gene: TRBV10-1; D gene: TRBD2; CDR3 protein: CASSESAGGPGNEQFF; CDR3 DNA: TGCGCCAGCAGTGAGTCAGCGGGGGGGCCCGGCAATGAGCAGTTCTTC
clone size: NA; J gene: TRBJ1-5; V gene: TRBV20-1; D gene: NA; CDR3 protein: CSASGGNEDNQPQHF; CDR3 DNA: TGCAGTGCTAGTGGGGGAAATGAAGACAATCAGCCCCAGCATTTT
clone size: few; J gene: TRBJ2-5; V gene: TRBV10-3; D gene: TRBD1; CDR3 protein: CAISLGQTQETQYF; CDR3 DNA: TGTGCCATCAGTCTGGGACAGACCCAAGAGACCCAGTACTTC
clone size: NA; J gene: TRBJ1-5; V gene: TRBV2; D gene: NA; CDR3 protein: CASRKGNSNQPQHF; CDR3 DNA: TGTGCCAGCCGGAAGGGAAATAGCAATCAGCCCCAGCATTTT
clone size: NA; J gene: TRBJ1-2; V gene: TRBV21-1; D gene: NA; CDR3 protein: CASSKVGRHLLVNYGYTF; CDR3 DNA: TGTGCCAGCAGCAAAGTAGGCAGGCATCTGTTGGTTAACTATGGCTACACCTTC
clone size: NA; J gene: TRBJ2-3; V gene: TRBV20-1; D gene: TRBD2; CDR3 protein: CSASPASGGVDTQYF; CDR3 DNA: TGCAGTGCTAGTCCCGCCTCGGGGGGGGTGGATACGCAGTATTTT